This T cell receptor beta chain comes out of a study of shared clonotypes between healthy human individuals. Produced via immunoSEQ multiplex PCR; TCRdb's table is partial and in-frame only. Of roughly 850,000 clones listed, around 96% are singletons. In the naive CD8 group, cells lacked CD45RO and were positively selected for CCR7, so terminally differentiated effector memory CD45RA+ cells were left out. Sequenced sample: naive CD8+ T cells sorted from blood. The receptor comes from a man under 40 in good health.

In DNA form, the CDR3 reads TGTGCCAGCAAATCTACGGACAGGGGTCGAGAGACCCAGTACTTC. It encodes CASKSTDRGRETQYF. V gene TRBV7-9 combines with J gene TRBJ2-5; TRBD1 aligns across 9 bases. The CDR3 totals 15 residues. Germline trimming cut 7 bases from V and 4 bases from J; bases unmatched to any gene: 10. Germline V gene sequence: CDR1 SEHNR, CDR2 FQNEAQ (reference sequence).